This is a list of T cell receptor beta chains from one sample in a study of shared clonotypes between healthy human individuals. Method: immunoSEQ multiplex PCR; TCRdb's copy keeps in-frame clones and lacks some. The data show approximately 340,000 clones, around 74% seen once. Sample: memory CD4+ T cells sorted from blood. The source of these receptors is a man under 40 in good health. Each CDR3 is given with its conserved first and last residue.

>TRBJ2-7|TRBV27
CASSNLITGATQYF
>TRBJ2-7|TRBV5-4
CASSLVSGNYEQYF
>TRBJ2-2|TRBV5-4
CASSSWLSTGELFF
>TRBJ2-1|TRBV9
CASSVAFAQGEQFF
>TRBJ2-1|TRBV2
CASSGGSNRGNEQFF
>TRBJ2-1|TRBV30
CAWTPYNEQFF
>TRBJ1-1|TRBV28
CASSFQATRGAFF
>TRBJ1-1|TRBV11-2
CASSPQGAGAFF
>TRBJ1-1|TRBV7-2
CASSFRVAEAFF
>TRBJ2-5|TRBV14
CASSLDGVAQTQYF
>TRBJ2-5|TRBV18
CASSPLQGRQETQYF
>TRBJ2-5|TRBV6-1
CASSEGTLQETQYF
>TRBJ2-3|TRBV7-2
CASSFRSGGTDTQYF
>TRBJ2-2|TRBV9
CASSVGMAGELFF
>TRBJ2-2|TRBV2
CASDLTGRGTGELFF
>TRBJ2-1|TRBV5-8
CASSREPSSYNEQFF
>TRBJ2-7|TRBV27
CASSFSRAGGEQYF
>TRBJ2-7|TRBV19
CASSGRRQGVSYEQYF
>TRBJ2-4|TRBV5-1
CASNPGSQIAKNIQYF
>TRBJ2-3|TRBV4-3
CASSQVGYTDTQYF
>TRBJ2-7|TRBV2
CASSRTDYEQYF
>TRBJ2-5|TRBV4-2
CASSQRPGAEGGETQYF
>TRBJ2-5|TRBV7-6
CASSSQWETQYF
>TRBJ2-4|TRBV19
CASTSTSGSVPNQYF
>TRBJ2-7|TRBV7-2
CASSLGGRYEQYF
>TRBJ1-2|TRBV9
CASSGPRGYTF
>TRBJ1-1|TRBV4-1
CASRRQGRTEAFF
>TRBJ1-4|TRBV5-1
CASSSWGQFNEKLFF
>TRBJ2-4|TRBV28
CASSFGFIGQGMGKNIQYF
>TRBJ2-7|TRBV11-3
CASSLSGGAYEQYF
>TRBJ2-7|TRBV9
CASSPRGSGAYEQYF
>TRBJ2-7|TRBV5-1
CASSLANSLVYEQYF
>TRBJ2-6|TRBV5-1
CASSKTGLEGANVLTF
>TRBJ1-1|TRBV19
CASSIGAGTGATEAFF
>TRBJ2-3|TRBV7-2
CASSLGPVGFGRDTQYF
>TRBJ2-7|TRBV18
CASSPVGQGGSDYEQYF
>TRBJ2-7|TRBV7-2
CASSDGSLHEQYF
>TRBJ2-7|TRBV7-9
CASSPWVGGRGEQYF
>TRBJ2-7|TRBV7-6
CASSLTAGTLYEQYF
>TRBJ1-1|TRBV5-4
CASSPRTGAIKSTEAFF
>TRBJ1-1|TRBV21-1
CASSTQGQLNTEAFF
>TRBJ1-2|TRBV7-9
CASSPLGGVNYGYTF
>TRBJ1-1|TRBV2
CASRPLQPNTEAFF
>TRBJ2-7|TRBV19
CASSMGEASYEQYF
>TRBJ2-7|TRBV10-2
CASGLSSYEQYF
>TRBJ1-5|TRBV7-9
CASNDPGQVRYSNQPQHF
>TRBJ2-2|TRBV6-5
CASRVMTSAGELFF
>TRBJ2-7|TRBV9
CASSLSGGGHEQYF
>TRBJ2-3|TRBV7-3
CASARGRTDTQYF
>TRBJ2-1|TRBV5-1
CASSSISGSLEQFF
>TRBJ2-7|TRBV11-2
CASSQREDSYEQYF
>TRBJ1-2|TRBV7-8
CASSLVISTAYGYTF
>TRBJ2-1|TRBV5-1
CASSLGSGTSYNEQFF
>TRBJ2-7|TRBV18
CASSPPGLGVYEQYF
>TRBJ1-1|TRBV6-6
CASSYRVEAFF